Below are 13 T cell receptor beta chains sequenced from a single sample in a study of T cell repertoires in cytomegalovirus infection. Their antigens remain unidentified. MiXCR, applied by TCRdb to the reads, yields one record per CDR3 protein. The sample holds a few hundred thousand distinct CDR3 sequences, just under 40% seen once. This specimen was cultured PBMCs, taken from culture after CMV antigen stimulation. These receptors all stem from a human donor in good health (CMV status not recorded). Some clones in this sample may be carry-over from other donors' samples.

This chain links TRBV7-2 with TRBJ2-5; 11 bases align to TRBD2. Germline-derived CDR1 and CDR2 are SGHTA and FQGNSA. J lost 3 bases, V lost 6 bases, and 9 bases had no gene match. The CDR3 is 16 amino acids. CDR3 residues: CASSPGLAGPKETQYF. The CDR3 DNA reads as TGTGCCAGCAGTCCCGGACTAGCGGGCCCCAAAGAGACCCAGTACTTC.

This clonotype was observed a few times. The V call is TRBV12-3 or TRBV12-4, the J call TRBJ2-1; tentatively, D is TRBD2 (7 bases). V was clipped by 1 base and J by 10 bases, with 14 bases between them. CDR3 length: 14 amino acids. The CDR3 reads CASSLGGGPIEQFF. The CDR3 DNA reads TGTGCCAGCAGTTTAGGGGGGGGCCCCATCGAGCAGTTCTTC.

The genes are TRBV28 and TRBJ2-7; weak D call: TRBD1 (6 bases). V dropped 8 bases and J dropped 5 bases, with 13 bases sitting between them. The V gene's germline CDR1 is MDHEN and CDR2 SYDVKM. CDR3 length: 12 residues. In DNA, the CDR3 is TGTGCCAGCGGGAACAGGGTCCACGAGCAGTACTTC. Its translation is CASGNRVHEQYF.

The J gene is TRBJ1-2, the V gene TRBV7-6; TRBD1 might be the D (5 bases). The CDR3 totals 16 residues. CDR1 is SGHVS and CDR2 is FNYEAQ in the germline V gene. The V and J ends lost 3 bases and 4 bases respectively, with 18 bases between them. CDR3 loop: CASSLGPQSNFYGYTF. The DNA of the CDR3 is TGTGCCAGCAGCTTGGGGCCACAGTCCAATTTCTATGGCTACACCTTC.

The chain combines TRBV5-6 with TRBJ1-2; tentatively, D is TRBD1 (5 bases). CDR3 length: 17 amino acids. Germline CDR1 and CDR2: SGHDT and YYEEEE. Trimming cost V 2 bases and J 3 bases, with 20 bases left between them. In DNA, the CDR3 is TGTGCCAGCAGCTTACTATACAACCCGGGACCGGACTATGGCTACACCTTC. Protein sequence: CASSLLYNPGPDYGYTF.

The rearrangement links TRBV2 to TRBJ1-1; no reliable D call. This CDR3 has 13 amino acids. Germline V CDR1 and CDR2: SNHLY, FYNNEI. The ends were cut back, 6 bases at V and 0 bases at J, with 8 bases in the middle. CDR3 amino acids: CASSAEMNTEAFF. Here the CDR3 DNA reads TGTGCCAGCAGCGCAGAGATGAACACTGAAGCTTTCTTT. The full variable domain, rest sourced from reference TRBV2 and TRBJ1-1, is EPEVTQTPSHQVTQMGQEVILRCVPISNHLYFYWYRQILGQKVEFLVSFYNNEISEKSEIFDDQFSVERPDGSNFTLKIRSTKLEDSAMYFCASSAEMNTEAFFGQGTRLTVV.

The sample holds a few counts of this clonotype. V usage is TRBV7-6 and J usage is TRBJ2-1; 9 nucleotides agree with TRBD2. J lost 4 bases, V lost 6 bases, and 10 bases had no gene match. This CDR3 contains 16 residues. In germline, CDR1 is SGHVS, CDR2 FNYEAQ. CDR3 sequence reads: CASSPMMTSGYNEQFF. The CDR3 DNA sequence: TGTGCCAGCAGTCCTATGATGACTAGCGGTTACAATGAGCAGTTCTTC.

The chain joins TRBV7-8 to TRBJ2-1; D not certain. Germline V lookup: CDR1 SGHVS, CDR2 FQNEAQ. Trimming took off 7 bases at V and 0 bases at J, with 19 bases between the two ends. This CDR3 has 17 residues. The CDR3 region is CASTMRVGISSYNEQFF. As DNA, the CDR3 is TGTGCCAGCACCATGCGTGTTGGGATAAGCTCCTACAATGAGCAGTTCTTC.

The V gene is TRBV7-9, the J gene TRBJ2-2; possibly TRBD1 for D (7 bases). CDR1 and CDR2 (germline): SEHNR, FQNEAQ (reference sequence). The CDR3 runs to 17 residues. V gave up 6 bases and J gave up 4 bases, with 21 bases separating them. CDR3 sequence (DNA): TGTGCCAGCAGACTGAATCACAGGGGAGCGGGCACCGGGGAGCTGTTTTTT. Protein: CASRLNHRGAGTGELFF.

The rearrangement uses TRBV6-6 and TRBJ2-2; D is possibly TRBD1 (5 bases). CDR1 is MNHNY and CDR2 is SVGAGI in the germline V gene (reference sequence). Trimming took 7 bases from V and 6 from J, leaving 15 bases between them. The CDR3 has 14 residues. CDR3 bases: TGTGCCAGCAAAGGGGTTCGTGGGGCCGGGGAGCTGTTTTTT. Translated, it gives CASKGVRGAGELFF.

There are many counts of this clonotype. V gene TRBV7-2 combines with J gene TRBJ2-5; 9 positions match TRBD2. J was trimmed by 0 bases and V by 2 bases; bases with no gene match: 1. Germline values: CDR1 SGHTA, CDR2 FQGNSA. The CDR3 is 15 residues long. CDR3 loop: CASSLPSGDQETQYF. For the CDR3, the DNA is TGTGCCAGCAGCTTACCTAGCGGGGACCAAGAGACCCAGTACTTC.

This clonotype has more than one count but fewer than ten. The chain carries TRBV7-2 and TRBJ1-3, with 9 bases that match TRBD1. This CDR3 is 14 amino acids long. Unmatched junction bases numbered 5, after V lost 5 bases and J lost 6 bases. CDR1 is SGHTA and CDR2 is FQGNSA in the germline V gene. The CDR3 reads CASSRDRALNTIYF. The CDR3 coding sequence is TGTGCCAGCAGCAGGGACAGGGCATTAAACACCATATATTTT. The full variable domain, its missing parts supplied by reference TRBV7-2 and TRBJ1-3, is GAGVSQSPSNKVTEKGKDVELRCDPISGHTALYWYRQSLGQGLEFLIYFQGNSAPDKSGLPSDRFSAERTGGSVSTLTIQRTQQEDSAVYLCASSRDRALNTIYFGEGSWLTVV.

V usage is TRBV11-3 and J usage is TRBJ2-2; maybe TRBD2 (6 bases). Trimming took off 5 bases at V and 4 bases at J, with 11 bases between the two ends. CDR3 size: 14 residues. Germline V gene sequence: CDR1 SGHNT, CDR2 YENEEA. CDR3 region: CASSARGTTGELFF. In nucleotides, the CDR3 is TGTGCCAGCAGCGCCCGGGGGACCACCGGGGAGCTGTTTTTT. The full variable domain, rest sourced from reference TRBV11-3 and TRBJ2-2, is EAGVVQSPRYKIIEKKQPVAFWCNPISGHNTLYWYLQNLGQGPELLIRYENEEAVDDSQLPKDRFSAERLKGVDSTLKIQPAELGDSAVYLCASSARGTTGELFFGEGSRLTVL.